The rows below give T cell receptor beta chains drawn from one sample of a study of blood T cell repertoires in COVID-19. Assay used: immunoSEQ multiplex PCR; TCRdb lists only in-frame clones, some missing. The sample includes about 310,000 clones, about 85% of them seen just once. Sequencing was carried out using PBMCs or T cells enriched from blood (not recorded which). These receptors were taken from a woman aged 30 to 39 who had been exposed to COVID-19. CDR3s leave out the opening cysteine and the closing phenylalanine or tryptophan.

V gene: TRBV5-6; J gene: TRBJ1-2; CDR3 protein: ASSSYLYGYT
V gene: TRBV7-3; J gene: TRBJ2-5; CDR3 protein: ASSPGGGQETQY
V gene: TRBV30; J gene: TRBJ1-3; CDR3 protein: AWSVLGRFTIY
V gene: TRBV18; J gene: TRBJ2-4; CDR3 protein: ASSRAGENIQY
V gene: TRBV27; J gene: TRBJ2-3; CDR3 protein: ASSLGWGLAVDTQY
V gene: TRBV10-1; J gene: TRBJ1-1; CDR3 protein: ASSRDILNTEAF
V gene: TRBV28; J gene: TRBJ1-5; CDR3 protein: ASLGGANQPQH
V gene: TRBV3-1/TRBV3-2; J gene: TRBJ2-4; CDR3 protein: ASSQRVLIGIQY
V gene: TRBV6-5; J gene: TRBJ2-7; CDR3 protein: ASTLSGSYEQY
V gene: TRBV7-8; J gene: TRBJ1-3; CDR3 protein: ASSLGQAFSGNTIY
V gene: TRBV30; J gene: TRBJ1-1; CDR3 protein: AWRRGAEAF
V gene: TRBV29-1; J gene: TRBJ2-3; CDR3 protein: SVERALPPDTQY